This T cell receptor (beta chain) is from a study of CD8 T cells in ankylosing spondylitis. The CDR3 is made up of 13 amino acids. Germline-derived CDR1 and CDR2 are DFQATT and SNEGSKA (reference sequence). Trimming took 2 bases from V and 2 from J, leaving 9 bases between them. This clonotype was seen only a few times. Antigen unknown. One entry per CDR3 protein, called by TCRdb with MiXCR from the 5' RACE reads. The sample carries approximately 500,000 distinct CDR3 sequences, about 13% recorded once. Overall study findings and caveats: What seemed typical of ankylosing spondylitis blood was a TCR beta motif built from about eight highly homologous variants. Reported data indicate significant enrichment of disease-linked clones within matched ankylosing spondylitis synovial fluid.

The sequenced sample consisted of blood, either unsorted or a sorted T cell fraction (not recorded which). The chain combines TRBV20-1 with TRBJ2-5, with a possible D match to TRBD1 (6 bases). The clonotype was recovered from a male donor with ankylosing spondylitis. The CDR3 here is CSARSTGQETQYF. The CDR3 nucleotides read TGCAGTGCTAGATCGACAGGTCAAGAGACCCAGTACTTC.